A selection of T cell receptor beta chains follows, all from one sample in a study of blood T cell repertoires in COVID-19. The table came from immunoSEQ multiplex PCR; TCRdb's copy has only in-frame clones and leaves some out. The sample has around 97,000 clones, roughly nine tenths seen once. Sequenced material: peripheral blood. The receptors stem from a woman aged 60-75 years with acute or convalescent COVID-19. The CDR3 runs from the conserved cysteine through the conserved F or W.

V gene,CDR3 protein
TRBV24-1,CATSALPTSGFYNEQFF
TRBV12-3/TRBV12-4,CASIRQGNTEAFF
TRBV10-1,CASSRLVCRQPQHF
TRBV7-2,CASSRSGGSSYEQYF
TRBV2,CASNPGVRAEAFF
TRBV3-1/TRBV3-2,CASSQVQGSGELFF
TRBV10-3,CAISESTSGRREQFF
TRBV10-3,CAIQGGGTSGYEQYF
TRBV27,CASSSSGIGEDEQYF
TRBV19,CASSDPGLGLPNEQFF
TRBV27,CASSSLPGTGNTIYF
TRBV9,CASSVGGMNTEAFF
TRBV5-8,CASSRQAEDTQYF
TRBV6-1,CASSDGPLETQYF
TRBV18,CASSPGQNYGYTF
TRBV6-5,CASRYGTENYGYTF
TRBV5-1,CASSPRTSGSVNSYEQYF
TRBV6-6,CASSRGTSGAAYEQYF
TRBV14,CASSFDWNYGYTF
TRBV2,CASSDTRQFF
TRBV10-2,CASSDPLAGGRETQYF
TRBV13,CASSLEVRLAGANEQFF
TRBV30,CAWEGQVPGLAAGGSSYEQYF
TRBV7-9,CASSLSWEAGMKTQYF
TRBV30,CAWSKRASGANEQFF
TRBV30,CAWKGAGGNTEAFF
TRBV30,CAWSSGQGNQPQHF
TRBV29-1,CSGSTNEQFF
TRBV28,CASSRGLAPGYEQYF
TRBV7-6,CASSLEGWTARETQYF
TRBV9,CASSLSRGLSGNTIYF
TRBV14,CASSQDKNTEAFF
TRBV9,CASSVETSSETDTQYF
TRBV15,CATSREKGAGGYTF
TRBV21-1,CASSKAGGSKEKLFF
TRBV12-5,CASGLGQGNINEQFF
TRBV7-2,CASSLNPDRTGELFF
TRBV19,CASSIFQGAPYNEQFF
TRBV6-5,CASTPGLRNEKLFF
TRBV10-3,CAISEGPTYNQPQHF
TRBV10-1,CASSESARGPQHF